What follows are 30 T cell receptor beta chains derived from one specimen sequenced in a study of somatic mutations in cytotoxic T cells in rheumatoid arthritis (dated by TCRdb to about 2017). The library was obtained by the immunoSEQ multiplex PCR assay. Imported from immuneACCESS, the table was reduced by TCRdb to in-frame sequences with V and J called. These copies leave out some clones; in studies compared against another copy, an unresolved V gene accounts for under half, and the cause of the remainder is not known. Across this sample there are 30,000 to 45,000 clones, with more than 80% seen only once. The ten largest account for roughly 3.4% of the sample. The sequencing input was CD8+ T cells sorted from blood. The receptors derive from a middle-aged man in good health.

This chain joins TRBV27 and TRBJ2-7; 10 bases match TRBD2. CDR1 is MNHEY and CDR2 is SMNVEV in the germline V gene (reference sequence). The trim removed 5 bases at V and 2 bases at J, leaving 6 bases unmatched. This CDR3 spans 15 amino acids. The CDR3 coding sequence is TGTGCCAGCAGTCCGGGACTAGCGCATACCTACGAGCAGTACTTC. Protein: CASSPGLAHTYEQYF.

This chain connects TRBV5-4 to TRBJ2-7; D is tentatively TRBD1 or TRBD2 (6 bases each). This CDR3 has 13 residues. Germline V CDR1 and CDR2: SGHNT, YYREEE (reference sequence). Trimming shortened V by 4 bases and J by 9 bases, and 17 bases separated the two germline ends. CDR3 nucleotides: TGTGCCAGCAGCCCGGGGGCCCCTACGATGCAGTACTTC. Translating gives CASSPGAPTMQYF.

The sample holds a few counts of this clone. The chain recombines TRBV27 with TRBJ2-1, with 10 bases that match TRBD2. The V segment lost 7 bases and the J segment 3 bases; nucleotides outside the gene matches: 3. CDR1 and CDR2 (germline): MNHEY, SMNVEV (reference sequence). This CDR3 is built from 14 residues. CDR3 in amino acids: CASKREGLYNEQFF. CDR3 DNA: TGTGCCAGCAAGCGGGAGGGCCTCTACAATGAGCAGTTCTTC.

This chain joins TRBV6-4 and TRBJ1-1; D may be TRBD1 (5 bases). From germline, CDR1 is MRHNA and CDR2 SNTAGT. CDR3 length equals 13 residues. The V end was cut by 4 bases, the J end by 4 bases, with 10 bases between. CDR3 protein: CASSVGERTEAFF. As DNA, the CDR3 is TGTGCCAGCAGTGTGGGGGAACGCACTGAAGCTTTCTTT.

The chain employs TRBV29-1 and TRBJ2-1, with D perhaps TRBD2 (5 bases). Trimming pared 3 bases from V and 0 bases from J, leaving 12 bases between. Germline values: CDR1 SQVTM, CDR2 ANQGSEA. There are 15 residues in the CDR3. The CDR3 nucleotides are TGCAGCGTTGAGGGTAGCGCTAGCTCCTACAATGAGCAGTTCTTC. Its translation is CSVEGSASSYNEQFF.

The rearrangement uses TRBV6-6 and TRBJ1-1; TRBD1 might be the D (5 bases). The CDR3 has 12 residues. Trimming removed 8 bases from V and 3 bases from J, with 10 bases in between. Germline CDR1 MNHNY, CDR2 SVGAGI (reference sequence). Written as DNA, the CDR3 is TGTGCCAGCGATCGGGGGGACACTGAAGCTTTCTTT. Translated, it gives CASDRGDTEAFF.

V usage is TRBV14 and J usage is TRBJ2-7; D gene uncertain. The germline V gene encodes CDR1 SGHDN and CDR2 FVKESK. Trimming removed 0 bases at V and 5 bases at J, with 11 bases between. This CDR3 spans 14 amino acids. CDR3 DNA: TGTGCCAGCAGCCAAGATTTAACTGTGGACGAGCAGTACTTC. Its protein product is CASSQDLTVDEQYF. Full variable domain (outside the CDR3, taken from reference TRBV14 and TRBJ2-7): EAGVTQFPSHSVIEKGQTVTLRCDPISGHDNLYWYRRVMGKEIKFLLHFVKESKQDESGMPNNRFLAERTGGTYSTLKVQPAELEDSGVYFCASSQDLTVDEQYFGPGTRLTVT.

V and J are TRBV7-3 and TRBJ2-1; 16 bases align to TRBD2. Germline loops: CDR1 SGHTA, CDR2 FQGTGA. CDR3 length equals 15 residues. Trimming took 5 bases from V and 7 from J; bases not matched to a gene: 2. In DNA form, the CDR3 reads TGTGCCAGCAGCCAGGGACTAGCGGGAGGGAATGAGCAGTTCTTC. As protein: CASSQGLAGGNEQFF.

The rearrangement joins TRBV6-5 to TRBJ2-7; TRBD1 agrees at 10 bases. Trimming removed 7 bases from V and 0 bases from J; junction bases left unmatched: 6. CDR3 size: 15 residues. Germline assignment: CDR1 MNHEY and CDR2 SVGAGI. CDR3: CASTPDRGSSYEQYF. The DNA for the CDR3 is TGTGCCAGCACTCCGGACAGGGGGAGCTCCTACGAGCAGTACTTC.

The chain couples TRBV19 to TRBJ2-1; D is uncertain. The CDR3 totals 11 residues. Trimming removed 3 bases from V and 8 bases from J, with 5 bases in between. Germline loops: CDR1 LNHDA, CDR2 SQIVND (reference sequence). In DNA form, the CDR3 reads TGTGCCAGTAGTATGCCCCATGAGCAGTTCTTC. Its protein product is CASSMPHEQFF.

This sequence joins TRBV28 and TRBJ2-7; possibly TRBD2 for D (5 bases). This CDR3 has 14 residues. V dropped 5 bases and J dropped 6 bases, with 17 bases sitting between them. The germline V gene has CDR1 MDHEN and CDR2 SYDVKM. The CDR3: CASSVPAEPLEQYF. CDR3 bases: TGTGCCAGCAGTGTCCCAGCGGAGCCGCTCGAGCAGTACTTC.

CDR3 region: CASRAARQGAIDEQYF. The CDR3 DNA sequence: TGTGCCAGCAGAGCCGCCAGACAGGGGGCGATCGACGAGCAGTACTTC. The chain recombines TRBV28 with TRBJ2-7; TRBD1 aligns across 10 bases. The V segment lost 6 bases and the J segment 5 bases; nucleotides outside the gene matches: 13. The germline gives CDR1 MDHEN, CDR2 SYDVKM. The CDR3 is made up of 16 amino acids.

The chain couples TRBV29-1 to TRBJ2-5; possible D gene TRBD1, 9 bases. V was cut by 6 bases and J by 2 bases, with 25 bases left in between. The CDR3 is 17 residues long. CDR1 is SQVTM and CDR2 is ANQGSEA in the germline V gene. CDR3 DNA sequence: TGCAGCGTGCTAACCCTACAGGGGGCGGGGGGTCAAGAGACCCAGTACTTC. Its translation is CSVLTLQGAGGQETQYF.

The gene calls are TRBV6-5 and TRBJ2-7; tentatively, D is TRBD2 (5 bases). This CDR3 comprises 13 residues. Per the germline V gene, CDR1 is MNHEY and CDR2 is SVGAGI. The ends were cut back, 0 bases at V and 5 bases at J, with 8 bases in the middle. This CDR3 reads CASSYSRVHEQYF. The DNA for the CDR3 is TGTGCCAGCAGTTACTCGAGGGTCCACGAGCAGTACTTC.

The count of this clone is one. J is TRBJ2-1 and V is TRBV6-4, with D unclear. V was pared by 2 bases and J by 10 bases, with 15 bases between. Germline-derived CDR1 and CDR2 are MRHNA and SNTAGT. The CDR3 is made up of 14 amino acids. CDR3 amino acids: CASSDSATVSEQFF. CDR3 DNA sequence: TGTGCCAGCAGTGACAGTGCTACAGTGAGCGAGCAGTTCTTC.

The chain has TRBV19 and TRBJ2-3; TRBD1 aligns across 7 bases. The CDR3 extends over 15 amino acids. Per the germline V gene, CDR1 is LNHDA and CDR2 is SQIVND (reference sequence). V lost 5 bases, J lost 1 base, and 6 bases stayed unmatched. Written as DNA, the CDR3 is TGTGCCAGTAGTCCCCGGGACAGCCGCACAGATACGCAGTATTTT. Amino acids: CASSPRDSRTDTQYF.

The chain combines TRBV19 with TRBJ1-1; D might be TRBD1 (6 bases). The CDR3 is 13 residues long. V was shortened by 5 bases and J by 5 bases, with 12 bases between the two germline ends. Germline-derived CDR1 and CDR2 are LNHDA and SQIVND (reference sequence). CDR3 in amino acids: CASSARQATEAFF. CDR3 DNA sequence: TGTGCCAGTAGTGCGAGACAGGCAACTGAAGCTTTCTTT. The complete variable domain, with remaining parts taken from reference TRBV19 and TRBJ1-1, reads DGGITQSPKYLFRKEGQNVTLSCEQNLNHDAMYWYRQDPGQGLRLIYYSQIVNDFQKGDIAEGYSVSREKKESFPLTVTSAQKNPTAFYLCASSARQATEAFFGQGTRLTVV.

This clone was observed a handful of times. One end of the junction varies from germline; a read error may be responsible. The chain employs TRBV6-1 and TRBJ2-7; the match to TRBD1 covers 7 bases. The CDR3 contains 14 residues. Germline V gene lookup returns CDR1 MNHNS and CDR2 SASEGT. The CDR3: CASSEGQAGYEQYF. In DNA, the CDR3 is TGTGCCAGCAGCGAAGGACAGGCTGGCTACGAGCAGTACTTC.

V and J are TRBV7-9 and TRBJ2-7; D is undetermined. Germline V CDR1 and CDR2: SEHNR, FQNEAQ (reference sequence). The CDR3 has 12 residues. V was cut by 2 bases and J by 5 bases, with 7 bases left in between. The CDR3 here is CASSLNPDEQYF. DNA of the CDR3: TGTGCCAGCAGCTTAAACCCAGACGAGCAGTACTTC. The full variable domain, its missing parts supplied by reference TRBV7-9 and TRBJ2-7, is DTGVSQNPRHKITKRGQNVTFRCDPISEHNRLYWYRQTLGQGPEFLTYFQNEAQLEKSRLLSDRFSAERPKGSFSTLEIQRTEQGDSAMYLCASSLNPDEQYFGPGTRLTVT.

CDR3 in amino acids: CASSSLAGPPGEQYF. DNA of the CDR3: TGTGCCAGCAGTTCCTTAGCGGGACCGCCGGGCGAGCAGTACTTC. The chain uses TRBV27 and TRBJ2-7; 8 bases match TRBD2. J lost 6 bases, V lost 4 bases, and 11 bases had no gene match. Germline loops: CDR1 MNHEY, CDR2 SMNVEV (reference sequence). This CDR3 has 15 residues.

The table lists this clone with a count of one. This rearrangement joins TRBV9 to TRBJ1-2, with TRBD1 matching over 9 bases. This CDR3 has 15 amino acids. The germline V gene encodes CDR1 SGDLS and CDR2 YYNGEE. V lost 0 bases to trimming and J lost 2 bases; unmatched junction nucleotides: 2. CDR3 DNA sequence: TGTGCCAGCAGCGTAGAGGGACAGGGAAACTATGGCTACACCTTC. Translated: CASSVEGQGNYGYTF.

The rearrangement uses TRBV29-1 and TRBJ2-5, with 11 bases aligning to TRBD1. Gene TRBJ2-7 matches the end of the DNA better, so the J call may be wrong. This CDR3 is 12 amino acids long. CDR1 is SQVTM and CDR2 is ANQGSEA in the germline V gene. The CDR3 DNA sequence: TGCAGCGGGGGGACAGGGGGAGGCGAGCAGTACTTC. As protein: CSGGTGGGEQYF.

This chain uses TRBV27 with TRBJ2-7; 7 bases fit TRBD1. The CDR3 covers 14 residues. Germline trimming cut 3 bases from V and 6 bases from J; bases unmatched to any gene: 8. Germline loops: CDR1 MNHEY, CDR2 SMNVEV (reference sequence). CDR3 residues: CASSFSTGAGEQYF. The CDR3 DNA sequence: TGTGCCAGCAGTTTTAGTACAGGGGCTGGCGAGCAGTACTTC.

This clone was observed a few times. The chain employs TRBV2 and TRBJ1-4, with D possibly matching TRBD1 (5 bases). The CDR3 contains 15 residues. V dropped 9 bases and J dropped 1 base, with 15 bases sitting between them. CDR1 is SNHLY and CDR2 is FYNNEI in the germline V gene. The CDR3 sequence: CASISGVVTNEKLFF. The CDR3 region has the DNA TGTGCCAGTATTTCGGGGGTCGTAACTAATGAAAAACTGTTTTTT.

This clone has only one observation. CDR3 nucleotides: TGCGCCAGCAGCCAACCCAACTTGGGCTCCTACGAGCAGTACTTC. This encodes CASSQPNLGSYEQYF. The chain is built from TRBV4-1 and TRBJ2-7; D uncertain. Trimming removed 2 bases at V and 0 bases at J, with 11 bases between. Germline-derived CDR1 and CDR2 are MGHRA and YSYEKL. The CDR3 loop spans 15 amino acids.

The J gene is TRBJ2-5, the V gene TRBV28, with 7 nucleotides matching TRBD2. Trimming took 7 bases from V and 4 from J; bases not matched to a gene: 9. CDR1 and CDR2 from the germline V gene are MDHEN and SYDVKM. There are 14 residues in the CDR3. In nucleotides, the CDR3 is TGTGCCAGCACCAGTGAGCGGGATAGAGAGACCCAGTACTTC. Translating it yields CASTSERDRETQYF.

The sample holds a few counts of this clone. The CDR3 coding sequence is TGTGCCAGTAGGGGATATGAGCAGTTCTTC. As protein: CASRGYEQFF. The chain couples TRBV19 to TRBJ2-1; D is uncertain. The CDR3 runs 10 residues. Germline CDR1 is LNHDA and CDR2 is SQIVND (reference sequence). The V and J ends lost 6 bases and 8 bases respectively, with 5 bases between them.

The rearrangement uses TRBV27 and TRBJ2-5, with D perhaps matching TRBD1 or TRBD2 (7 bases each). CDR3 length equals 14 residues. Per germline, CDR1 MNHEY and CDR2 SMNVEV (reference sequence). The V end lost 2 bases, the J end lost 9 bases, and 16 bases lay between the germline ends. DNA for the CDR3: TGTGCCAGCAGTTTAGGGTCAGGGGGGAGGGCCCAGTACTTC. Protein: CASSLGSGGRAQYF.

The chain couples TRBV6-5 to TRBJ2-1; 8 bases map to TRBD2. The germline gives CDR1 MNHEY, CDR2 SVGAGI. The V and J ends lost 4 bases and 0 bases, in that order; junction bases with no gene match: 2. This CDR3 has 15 amino acids. In DNA form, the CDR3 reads TGTGCCAGCAGTTTTAGCGGGAACTCCTACAATGAGCAGTTCTTC. Encoded protein: CASSFSGNSYNEQFF.

The genes are TRBV4-1 and TRBJ2-7; 8 nucleotides line up with TRBD2. J was trimmed by 4 bases and V by 3 bases; bases with no gene match: 8. The CDR3 runs to 15 residues. Germline CDR1 reads MGHRA; CDR2 reads YSYEKL. CDR3 DNA sequence: TGCGCCAGCAGCCAGGTTTCGGGGGGGAGGTACGAGCAGTACTTC. Amino acids: CASSQVSGGRYEQYF.